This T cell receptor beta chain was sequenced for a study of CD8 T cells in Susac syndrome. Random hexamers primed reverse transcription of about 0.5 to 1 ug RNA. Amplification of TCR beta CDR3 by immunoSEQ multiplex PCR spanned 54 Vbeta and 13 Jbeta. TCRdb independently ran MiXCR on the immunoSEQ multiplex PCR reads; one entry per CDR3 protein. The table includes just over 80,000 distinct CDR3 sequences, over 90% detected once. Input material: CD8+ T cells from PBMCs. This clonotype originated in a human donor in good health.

In nucleotides, the CDR3 is TGCGCCAGCAGCCAAGGCTTACTAGCGGGGAACATTCAGTACTTC. It yields the protein CASSQGLLAGNIQYF. The V and J genes are TRBV4-1 and TRBJ2-4, with 10 nucleotides matching TRBD2. Germline CDR1 and CDR2: MGHRA and YSYEKL. The trim removed 1 base at V and 7 bases at J, leaving 4 bases unmatched. The CDR3 is 15 amino acids.